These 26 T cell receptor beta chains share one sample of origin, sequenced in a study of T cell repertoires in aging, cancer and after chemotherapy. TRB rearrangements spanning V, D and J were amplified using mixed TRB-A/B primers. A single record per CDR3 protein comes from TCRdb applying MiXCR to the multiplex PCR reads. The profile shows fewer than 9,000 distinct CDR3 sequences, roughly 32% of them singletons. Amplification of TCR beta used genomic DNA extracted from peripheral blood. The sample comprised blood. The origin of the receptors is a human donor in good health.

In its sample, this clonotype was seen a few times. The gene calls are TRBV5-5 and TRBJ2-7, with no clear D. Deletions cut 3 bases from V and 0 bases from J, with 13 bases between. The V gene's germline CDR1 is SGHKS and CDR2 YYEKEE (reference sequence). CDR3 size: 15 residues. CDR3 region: CASSSLTASSYEQYF. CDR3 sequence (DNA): TGTGCCAGCAGCTCCTTGACGGCTAGCTCCTACGAGCAGTACTTC. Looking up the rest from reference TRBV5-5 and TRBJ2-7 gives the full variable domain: DAGVTQSPTHLIKTRGQQVTLRCSPISGHKSVSWYQQVLGQGPQFIFQYYEKEERGRGNFPDRFSARQFPNYSSELNVNALLLGDSALYLCASSSLTASSYEQYFGPGTRLTVT.

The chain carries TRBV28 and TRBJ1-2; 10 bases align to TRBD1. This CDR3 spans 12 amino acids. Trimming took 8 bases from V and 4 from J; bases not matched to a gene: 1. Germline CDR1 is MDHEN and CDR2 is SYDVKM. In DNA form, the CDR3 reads TGTGCCAGCGGGGACAGGGGCTATGGCTACACCTTC. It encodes CASGDRGYGYTF.

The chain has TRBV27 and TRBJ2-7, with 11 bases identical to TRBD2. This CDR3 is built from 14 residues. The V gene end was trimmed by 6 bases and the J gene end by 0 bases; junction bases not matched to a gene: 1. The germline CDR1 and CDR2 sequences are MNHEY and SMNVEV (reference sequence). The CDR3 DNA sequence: TGTGCCAGCAGGCTAGCGGGAGGCTCCTACGAGCAGTACTTC. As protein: CASRLAGGSYEQYF.

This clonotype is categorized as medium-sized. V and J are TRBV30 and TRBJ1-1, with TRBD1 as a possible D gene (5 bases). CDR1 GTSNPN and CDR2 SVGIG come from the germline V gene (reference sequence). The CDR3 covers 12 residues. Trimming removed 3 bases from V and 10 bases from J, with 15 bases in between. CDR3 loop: CAWRFEGLRAFF. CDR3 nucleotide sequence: TGTGCCTGGAGATTTGAGGGACTTCGAGCTTTCTTT.

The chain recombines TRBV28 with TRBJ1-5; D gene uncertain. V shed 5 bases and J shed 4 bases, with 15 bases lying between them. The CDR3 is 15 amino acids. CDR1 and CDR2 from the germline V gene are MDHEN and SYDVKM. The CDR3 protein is CASSPPRQPNQPQHF. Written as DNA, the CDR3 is TGTGCCAGCAGTCCCCCTCGGCAACCAAATCAGCCCCAGCATTTT.

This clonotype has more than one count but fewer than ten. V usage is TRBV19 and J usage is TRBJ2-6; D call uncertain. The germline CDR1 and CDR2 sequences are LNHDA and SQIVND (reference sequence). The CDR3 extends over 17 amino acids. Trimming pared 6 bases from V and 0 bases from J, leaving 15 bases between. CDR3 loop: CASSPVKGNSGANVLTF. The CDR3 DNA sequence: TGTGCCAGTAGCCCTGTTAAGGGAAACTCTGGGGCCAACGTCCTGACTTTC.

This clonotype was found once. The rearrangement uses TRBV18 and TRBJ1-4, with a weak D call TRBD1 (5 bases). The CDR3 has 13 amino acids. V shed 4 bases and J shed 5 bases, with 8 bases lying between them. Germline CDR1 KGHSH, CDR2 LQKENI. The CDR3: CASSRQTNEKLFF. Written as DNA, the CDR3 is TGTGCCAGCTCACGACAGACGAATGAAAAACTGTTTTTT.

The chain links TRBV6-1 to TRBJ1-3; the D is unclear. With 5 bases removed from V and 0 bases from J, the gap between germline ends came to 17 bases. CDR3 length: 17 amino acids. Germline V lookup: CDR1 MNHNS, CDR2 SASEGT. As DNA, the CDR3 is TGTGCCAGCAGTTACTCGGTCGACCATCGCTCTGGAAACACCATATATTTT. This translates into CASSYSVDHRSGNTIYF.

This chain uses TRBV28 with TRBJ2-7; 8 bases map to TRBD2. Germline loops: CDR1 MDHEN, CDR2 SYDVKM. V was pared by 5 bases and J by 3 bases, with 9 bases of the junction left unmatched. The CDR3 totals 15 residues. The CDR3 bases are TGTGCCAGCAGTGCCCGGATAGCGGGGTTCTACGAGCAGTACTTC. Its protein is CASSARIAGFYEQYF.

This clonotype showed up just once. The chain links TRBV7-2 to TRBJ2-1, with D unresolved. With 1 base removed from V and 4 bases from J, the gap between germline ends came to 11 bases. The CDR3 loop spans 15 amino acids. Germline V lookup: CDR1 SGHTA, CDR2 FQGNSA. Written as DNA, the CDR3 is TGTGCCAGCAGCTTAGACCTTGGGATTTACAATGAGCAGTTCTTC. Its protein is CASSLDLGIYNEQFF.

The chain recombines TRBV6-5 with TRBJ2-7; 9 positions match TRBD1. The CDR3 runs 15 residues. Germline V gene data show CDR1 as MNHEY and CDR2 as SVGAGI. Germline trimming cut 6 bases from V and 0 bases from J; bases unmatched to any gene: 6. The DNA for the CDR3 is TGTGCCAGCAGCCGTAGACAGGGGGGCTCCTACGAGCAGTACTTC. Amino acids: CASSRRQGGSYEQYF.

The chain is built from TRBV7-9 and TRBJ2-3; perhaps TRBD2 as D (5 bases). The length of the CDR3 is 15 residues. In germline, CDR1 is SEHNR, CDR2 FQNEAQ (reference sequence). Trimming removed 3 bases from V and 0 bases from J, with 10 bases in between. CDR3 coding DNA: TGTGCCAGCAGCTTTGATGGCGGGAGCACAGATACGCAGTATTTT. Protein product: CASSFDGGSTDTQYF.

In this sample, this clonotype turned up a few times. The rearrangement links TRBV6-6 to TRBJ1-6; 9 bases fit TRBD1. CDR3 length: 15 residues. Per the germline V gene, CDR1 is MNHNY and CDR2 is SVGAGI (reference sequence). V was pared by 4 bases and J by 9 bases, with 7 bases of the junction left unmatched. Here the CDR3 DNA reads TGTGCCAGCAGTTCCCGGACAGGGGCAAGTTCACCCCTCCACTTT. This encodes CASSSRTGASSPLHF.

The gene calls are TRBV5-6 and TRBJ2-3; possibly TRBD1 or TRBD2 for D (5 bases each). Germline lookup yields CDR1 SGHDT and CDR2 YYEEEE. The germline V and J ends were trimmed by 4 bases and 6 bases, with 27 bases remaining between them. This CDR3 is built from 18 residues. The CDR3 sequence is CASSLGWGRTLPRDTQYF. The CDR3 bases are TGTGCCAGCAGCCTGGGGTGGGGACGGACTCTTCCACGGGATACGCAGTATTTT.

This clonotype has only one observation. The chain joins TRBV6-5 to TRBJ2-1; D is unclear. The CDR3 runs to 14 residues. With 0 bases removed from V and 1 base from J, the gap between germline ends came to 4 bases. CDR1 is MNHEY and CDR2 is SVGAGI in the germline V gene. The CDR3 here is CASSYSLSYNEQFF. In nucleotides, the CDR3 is TGTGCCAGCAGTTACTCGCTGTCCTACAATGAGCAGTTCTTC.

The DNA of the CDR3 is TGTGCCGTCTACGGGACTGTCGATTTATTTAGTGGCTACACCTTC. Its protein is CAVYGTVDLFSGYTF. The rearrangement links TRBV19 to TRBJ1-2; a possible D gene is TRBD1 (5 bases). Trimming removed 11 bases at V and 7 bases at J, with 26 bases between. CDR1 is LNHDA, CDR2 SQIVND, per germline (reference sequence). The CDR3 consists of 15 residues.

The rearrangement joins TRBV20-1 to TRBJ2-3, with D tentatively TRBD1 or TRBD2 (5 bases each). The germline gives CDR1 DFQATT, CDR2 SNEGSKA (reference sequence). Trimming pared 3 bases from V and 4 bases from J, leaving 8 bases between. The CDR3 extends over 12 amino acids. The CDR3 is CSARRGPDTQYF. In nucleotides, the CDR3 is TGCAGTGCTAGGAGGGGCCCAGATACGCAGTATTTT.

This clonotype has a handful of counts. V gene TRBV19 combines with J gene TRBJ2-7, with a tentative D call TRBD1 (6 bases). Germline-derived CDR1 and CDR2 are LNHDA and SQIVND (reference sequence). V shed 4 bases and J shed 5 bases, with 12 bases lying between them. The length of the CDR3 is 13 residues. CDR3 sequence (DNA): TGTGCCAGTAGTAGGGGGCAAGTCGACGAGCAGTACTTC. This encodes CASSRGQVDEQYF.

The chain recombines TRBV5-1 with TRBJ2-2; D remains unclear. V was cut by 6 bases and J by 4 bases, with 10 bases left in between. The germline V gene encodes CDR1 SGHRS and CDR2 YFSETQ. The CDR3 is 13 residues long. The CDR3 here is CASKGMGTGELFF. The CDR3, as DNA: TGCGCCAGCAAAGGGATGGGCACCGGGGAGCTGTTTTTT. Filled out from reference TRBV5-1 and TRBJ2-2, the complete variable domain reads KAGVTQTPRYLIKTRGQQVTLSCSPISGHRSVSWYQQTPGQGLQFLFEYFSETQRNKGNFPGRFSGRQFSNSRSEMNVSTLELGDSALYLCASKGMGTGELFFGEGSRLTVL.

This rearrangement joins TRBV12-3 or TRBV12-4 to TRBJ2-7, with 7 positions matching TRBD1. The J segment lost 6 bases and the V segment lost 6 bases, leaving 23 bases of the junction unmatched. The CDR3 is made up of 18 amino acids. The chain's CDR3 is CASSHDFTGVASLAEQYF. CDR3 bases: TGTGCCAGCAGCCACGATTTTACAGGGGTCGCGAGTTTAGCCGAGCAGTACTTC.

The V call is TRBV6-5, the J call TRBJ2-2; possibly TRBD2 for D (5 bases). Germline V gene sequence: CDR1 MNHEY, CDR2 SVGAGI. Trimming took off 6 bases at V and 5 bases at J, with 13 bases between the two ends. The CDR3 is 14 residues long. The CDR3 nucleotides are TGTGCCAGCAGCATCGCCCGGGAAACCGGGGAGCTGTTTTTT. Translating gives CASSIARETGELFF.

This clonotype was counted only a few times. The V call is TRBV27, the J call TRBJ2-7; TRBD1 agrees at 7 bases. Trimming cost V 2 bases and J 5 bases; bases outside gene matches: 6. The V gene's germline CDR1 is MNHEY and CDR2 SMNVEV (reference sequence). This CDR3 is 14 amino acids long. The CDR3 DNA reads TGTGCCAGCAGTTTAAGAGGGGGCCGAAACGAGCAGTACTTC. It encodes CASSLRGGRNEQYF.

For the CDR3, the DNA is TGTGCCAGCAGCTTGGGAGACGGAGGGGAAGCGACCCAGTACTTC. Translated: CASSLGDGGEATQYF. The chain couples TRBV5-4 to TRBJ2-5, with D maybe TRBD2 (6 bases). Trimming removed 0 bases at V and 7 bases at J, with 16 bases between. CDR3 size: 15 residues. Germline V gene lookup returns CDR1 SGHNT and CDR2 YYREEE (reference sequence).

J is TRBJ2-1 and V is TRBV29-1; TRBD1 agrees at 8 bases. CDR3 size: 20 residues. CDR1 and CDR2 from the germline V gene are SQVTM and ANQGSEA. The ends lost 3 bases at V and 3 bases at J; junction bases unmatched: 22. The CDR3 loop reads CSVDPMETGGLARGYNEQFF. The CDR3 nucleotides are TGCAGCGTTGACCCGATGGAAACAGGGGGGTTAGCCCGGGGCTACAATGAGCAGTTCTTC.

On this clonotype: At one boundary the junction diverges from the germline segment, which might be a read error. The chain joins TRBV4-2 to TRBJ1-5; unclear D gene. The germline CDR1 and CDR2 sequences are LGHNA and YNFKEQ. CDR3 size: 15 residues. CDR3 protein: CASSQEPADGRPQHF. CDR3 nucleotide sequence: TGCGCCAGCAGCCAAGAGCCCGCGGATGGTCGTCCCCAGCATTTT.

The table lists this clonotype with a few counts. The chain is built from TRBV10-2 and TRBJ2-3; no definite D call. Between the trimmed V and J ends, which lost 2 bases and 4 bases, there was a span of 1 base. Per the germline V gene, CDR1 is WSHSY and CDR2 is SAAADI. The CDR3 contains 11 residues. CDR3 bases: TGCGCCAGCAGTGAGGCAGATACGCAGTATTTT. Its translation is CASSEADTQYF.